These 21 T cell receptor beta chains were all obtained from the same sample, sequenced in a study of identical twins. TCRdb re-derived calls from the 5' RACE reads in MiXCR, one entry per CDR3 protein. Counted here are about 530,000 distinct CDR3 sequences, over 12% occurring once; the ten biggest clones make up about 0.4%. These same data were also listed under a study on yellow fever vaccine responses in identical twins.

Material: CD4+ T cells sorted from blood. These receptors all come from a woman between 18 and 29 years old in good health.

This clonotype was detected a few times. This chain joins TRBV11-2 and TRBJ2-5; D remains ambiguous. Germline CDR1 SGHAT, CDR2 FQNNGV. The CDR3 spans 13 residues. V dropped 3 bases and J dropped 4 bases, with 9 bases sitting between them. The CDR3 DNA follows: TGTGCCAGCAGCTTGAACTGGGGAGAGACCCAGTACTTC. Protein: CASSLNWGETQYF.

The gene calls are TRBV5-1 and TRBJ1-1, with D uncertain. With 5 bases removed from V and 5 bases from J, the gap between germline ends came to 10 bases. Per germline, CDR1 SGHRS and CDR2 YFSETQ. This CDR3 is built from 12 residues. CDR3 sequence reads: CASRGSETEAFF. The CDR3 DNA follows: TGCGCCAGCAGGGGGTCCGAAACTGAAGCTTTCTTT.

V gene TRBV2 combines with J gene TRBJ1-1, with a tentative D call TRBD1 (6 bases). The V and J ends lost 4 bases and 5 bases respectively, with 11 bases between them. CDR1 is SNHLY, CDR2 FYNNEI, per germline. CDR3 length: 13 residues. In DNA, the CDR3 is TGTGCCAGCAGTGTGGGGGCGGGTACTGAAGCTTTCTTT. This gives the protein CASSVGAGTEAFF.

This clonotype was picked up a small number of times. The genes are TRBV11-3 and TRBJ2-7, with 10 bases lining up with TRBD1. V lost 5 bases and J lost 4; bases outside the gene matches: 11. This CDR3 has 16 amino acids. Germline CDR1 and CDR2: SGHNT and YENEEA. CDR3 sequence reads: CASSPDRGLNLYEQYF. In DNA, the CDR3 is TGTGCCAGCAGCCCCGACAGGGGGCTTAACCTTTACGAGCAGTACTTC. Full variable domain (remainder filled in from reference TRBV11-3 and TRBJ2-7): EAGVVQSPRYKIIEKKQPVAFWCNPISGHNTLYWYLQNLGQGPELLIRYENEEAVDDSQLPKDRFSAERLKGVDSTLKIQPAELGDSAVYLCASSPDRGLNLYEQYFGPGTRLTVT.

The chain links TRBV6-1 to TRBJ1-2; 11 bases are a match to TRBD1. The V gene's germline CDR1 is MNHNS and CDR2 SASEGT. V was pared by 7 bases and J by 6 bases, with 7 bases of the junction left unmatched. The CDR3 has 14 amino acids. CDR3 sequence (DNA): TGTGCCAGCACCCGGGACAGGGGGTTTAATGGCTACACCTTC. Protein: CASTRDRGFNGYTF.

V gene TRBV5-1 combines with J gene TRBJ2-3, with TRBD2 matching 11 bases. V lost 6 bases to trimming and J lost 5 bases; unmatched junction nucleotides: 5. The CDR3 is made up of 14 amino acids. Germline V gene sequence: CDR1 SGHRS, CDR2 YFSETQ. DNA of the CDR3: TGCGCCAGCATAGCGGGAGGGCCAATAGATACGCAGTATTTT. It translates to CASIAGGPIDTQYF. The full variable domain, completed using reference TRBV5-1 and TRBJ2-3, is KAGVTQTPRYLIKTRGQQVTLSCSPISGHRSVSWYQQTPGQGLQFLFEYFSETQRNKGNFPGRFSGRQFSNSRSEMNVSTLELGDSALYLCASIAGGPIDTQYFGPGTRLTVL.

The chain couples TRBV2 to TRBJ1-5; D is unresolved. Germline CDR1 reads SNHLY; CDR2 reads FYNNEI. Trimming cost V 4 bases and J 4 bases, with 8 bases left between them. The CDR3 extends over 13 amino acids. For the CDR3, the DNA is TGTGCCAGCAGTGCTGAACCAAATCAGCCCCAGCATTTT. It specifies CASSAEPNQPQHF.

This clonotype has more than one count but fewer than ten. This chain connects TRBV11-2 to TRBJ2-7, with 10 bases identical to TRBD2. The CDR3 sequence is 14 residues long. Germline V gene sequence: CDR1 SGHAT, CDR2 FQNNGV. V was clipped by 5 bases and J by 6 bases; unmatched bases: 7. For the CDR3, the DNA is TGTGCCAGCAGCCCTCGGGCTAGCGGGAGCGAGCAGTACTTC. Residues: CASSPRASGSEQYF.

This clonotype appeared a few times. J is TRBJ2-7 and V is TRBV5-1; either TRBD1 or TRBD2 may supply D (5 bases each). Trimming left V 3 bases short and J 2 bases short, with 12 bases between. The CDR3 is made up of 14 amino acids. Germline CDR1 and CDR2: SGHRS and YFSETQ. CDR3 DNA: TGCGCCAGCAGCTGGACCGGGACCCCCTACGAGCAGTACTTC. Translation gives CASSWTGTPYEQYF.

This clonotype was seen more than once but under ten times. This chain joins TRBV29-1 and TRBJ2-1; 12 nucleotides line up with TRBD2. Germline V lookup: CDR1 SQVTM, CDR2 ANQGSEA. V dropped 4 bases and J dropped 4; count of bases not matched to a gene: 2. This CDR3 has 14 amino acids. In nucleotides, the CDR3 is TGCAGCGTTGGTGGACTAGCGGGGTACAATGAGCAGTTCTTC. This sequence encodes CSVGGLAGYNEQFF.

This clonotype was observed a few times. This chain joins TRBV29-1 and TRBJ1-1; D unresolved. Per germline, CDR1 SQVTM and CDR2 ANQGSEA. Deletions cut 3 bases from V and 5 bases from J, with 16 bases between. This CDR3 comprises 14 residues. The CDR3: CSVDRPPVGTEAFF. Here the CDR3 DNA reads TGCAGCGTTGACAGGCCGCCTGTGGGGACTGAAGCTTTCTTT.

The V call is TRBV7-9, the J call TRBJ2-7; 7 bases map to TRBD2. The CDR3 length is 15 residues. Germline trimming cut 0 bases from V and 4 bases from J; bases unmatched to any gene: 6. Germline values: CDR1 SEHNR, CDR2 FQNEAQ (reference sequence). Written as DNA, the CDR3 is TGTGCCAGCAGCTTAGCTGGACCGGGAGGTTACGAGCAGTACGTC. Encoded protein: CASSLAGPGGYEQYV.

This clonotype occurred a few times. This rearrangement joins TRBV19 to TRBJ2-3, with D tentatively TRBD2 (6 bases). Germline CDR1 reads LNHDA; CDR2 reads SQIVND (reference sequence). V lost 4 bases and J 2 bases, leaving 10 bases between the germline ends. The CDR3 runs to 14 residues. The CDR3 is CASSTRGDTDTQYF. In nucleotides, the CDR3 is TGTGCCAGTAGTACGCGGGGTGACACAGATACGCAGTATTTT. The variable domain in full, with the rest retrieved from reference TRBV19 and TRBJ2-3, is DGGITQSPKYLFRKEGQNVTLSCEQNLNHDAMYWYRQDPGQGLRLIYYSQIVNDFQKGDIAEGYSVSREKKESFPLTVTSAQKNPTAFYLCASSTRGDTDTQYFGPGTRLTVL.

A few counts support this clonotype. V gene TRBV6-1 combines with J gene TRBJ2-1, with D maybe TRBD1 (5 bases). The germline V gene has CDR1 MNHNS and CDR2 SASEGT. The V gene lost 8 bases and the J gene lost 0 bases, with 11 bases spanning the gap. This CDR3 is 14 amino acids long. The CDR3 reads CASARDSSYNEQFF. In nucleotides, the CDR3 is TGTGCCAGCGCCCGAGACAGCTCCTACAATGAGCAGTTCTTC.

The rearrangement links TRBV13 to TRBJ2-1, with TRBD2 as a possible D gene (5 bases). V lost 3 bases, J lost 8 bases, and 17 bases lay in between. The germline gives CDR1 PRHDT, CDR2 FYEKMQ (reference sequence). The CDR3 contains 15 residues. The CDR3 sequence is CASSFGVASSYEQFF. The CDR3 nucleotides read TGTGCCAGCAGCTTCGGGGTAGCTAGCTCCTATGAGCAGTTCTTC. Filled out from reference TRBV13 and TRBJ2-1, the complete variable domain reads AAGVIQSPRHLIKEKRETATLKCYPIPRHDTVYWYQQGPGQDPQFLISFYEKMQSDKGSIPDRFSAQQFSDYHSELNMSSLELGDSALYFCASSFGVASSYEQFFGPGTRLTVL.

The chain has TRBV12-3 or TRBV12-4 and TRBJ1-5; D is uncertain. V shed 2 bases and J shed 1 base, with 9 bases lying between them. The CDR3 extends over 15 amino acids. In DNA form, the CDR3 reads TGTGCCAGCAGTTTATCTGGAGAAAGCAATCAGCCCCAGCATTTT. Its protein product is CASSLSGESNQPQHF.

The rearrangement joins TRBV5-1 to TRBJ2-7; 8 bases agree with TRBD1. The CDR3 runs 19 residues. The trim removed 0 bases at V and 2 bases at J, leaving 16 bases unmatched. Germline loops: CDR1 SGHRS, CDR2 YFSETQ. The CDR3 DNA is TGCGCCAGCAGCTTGGAGTCCGGTCAGGGGGCAGGCGGGACCTACGAGCAGTACTTC. Its translation: CASSLESGQGAGGTYEQYF.

The chain is built from TRBV18 and TRBJ1-1; TRBD1 aligns across 7 bases. With 6 bases clipped from V and 6 bases from J, the junction kept 7 bases outside the gene matches. In germline, CDR1 is KGHSH, CDR2 LQKENI. This CDR3 contains 13 residues. The CDR3 loop is CASSDRVGAEAFF. DNA of the CDR3: TGTGCCAGCTCTGACAGGGTAGGAGCTGAAGCTTTCTTT.

This sequence joins TRBV10-3 and TRBJ2-3; 8 nucleotides align to TRBD2. V shed 11 bases, J shed 3 bases, and the junction held 10 bases outside the gene matches. The CDR3 consists of 14 residues. Germline lookup yields CDR1 ENHRY and CDR2 SYGVKD. This CDR3 is CASRTSGVTDTQYF. The CDR3 DNA reads as TGTGCCTCGCGAACTAGCGGTGTAACAGATACGCAGTATTTT.

This clonotype has just a few counts. CDR3 sequence reads: CASSSGTGVRRSPLHF. For the CDR3, the DNA is TGTGCCAGCAGCTCCGGGACAGGGGTCCGCCGGTCACCCCTCCACTTT. The chain has TRBV27 and TRBJ1-6; 10 bases fit TRBD1. The CDR3 has 16 amino acids. V lost 6 bases and J lost 10; bases outside the gene matches: 12. Germline CDR1 and CDR2: MNHEY and SMNVEV (reference sequence).

This clonotype has ten or more counts. This sequence joins TRBV5-1 and TRBJ2-1; 8 bases fit TRBD2. The CDR3 is made up of 17 amino acids. The J segment lost 0 bases and the V segment lost 3 bases, leaving 8 bases of the junction unmatched. CDR1 is SGHRS, CDR2 YFSETQ, per germline. In nucleotides, the CDR3 is TGCGCCAGCAGCTGGGGCCCGGGGGGGAGCTCCTACAATGAGCAGTTCTTC. Translating it yields CASSWGPGGSSYNEQFF.